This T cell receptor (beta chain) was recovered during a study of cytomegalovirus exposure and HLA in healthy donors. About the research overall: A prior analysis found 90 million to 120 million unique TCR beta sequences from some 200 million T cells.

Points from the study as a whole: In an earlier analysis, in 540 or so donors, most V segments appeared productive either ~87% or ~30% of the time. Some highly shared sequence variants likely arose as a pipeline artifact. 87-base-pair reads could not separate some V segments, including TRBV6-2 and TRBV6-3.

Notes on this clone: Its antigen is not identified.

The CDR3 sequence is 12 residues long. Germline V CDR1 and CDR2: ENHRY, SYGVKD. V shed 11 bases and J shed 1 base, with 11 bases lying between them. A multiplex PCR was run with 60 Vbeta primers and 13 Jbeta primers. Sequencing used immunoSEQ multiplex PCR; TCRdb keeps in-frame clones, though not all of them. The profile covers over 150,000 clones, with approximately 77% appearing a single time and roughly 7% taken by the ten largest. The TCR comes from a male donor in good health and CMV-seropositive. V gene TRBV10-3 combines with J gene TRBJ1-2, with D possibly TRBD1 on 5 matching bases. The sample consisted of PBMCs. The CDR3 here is CAPGTFNYGYTF. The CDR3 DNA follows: TGTGCCCCAGGGACTTTTAACTATGGCTACACCTTC.